Included here is one T cell receptor (beta chain) sequence, with context. The antigen remains undetermined. V dropped 3 bases and J dropped 3 bases, with 8 bases sitting between them. This CDR3 has 14 residues. Looked up from germline, CDR1 is MNHNS and CDR2 is SASEGT. The sample belongs to a study of T cell responses to AZD1222 COVID-19 vaccine. Generated by immunoSEQ multiplex PCR, the TCRdb table keeps only in-frame clones and is missing some. Altogether fewer than 150,000 clones are present, about 92% being singletons, with the ten largest covering 14%. Regarding the study as a whole: Repertoires were sampled only after the peak T cell response. Spike was spanned by vaccine-associated CD4 TCRs, which were dominant at 160-218 and 743-854.

The chain uses TRBV6-1 and TRBJ1-4; D is unclear. The TCR was taken from an adult in good health. The sample was peripheral blood, taken on day 0 of AZD1222 vaccination. The CDR3 DNA follows: TGTGCCAGCAGTGACCTCACTTCTAATGAAAAACTGTTTTTT. Protein product: CASSDLTSNEKLFF.